These T cell receptor beta chains were read from a single sample in a study of blood T cell repertoires in COVID-19. TCRdb keeps only in-frame clones here, not all; method: immunoSEQ multiplex PCR. The sample has 200,000 to 300,000 clones; 80% to 90% are singletons. Input material: peripheral blood. The receptors were sampled from a man aged 55-75 years with acute or convalescent COVID-19. CDR3s include the opening cysteine and the closing phenylalanine or tryptophan. D genes are given only for firm matches. Where a row states a size, it is once, few, many or the class of an expanded clone; other rows omit it.

>TRBJ2-1|TRBV18|TRBD2|NA
CASQGLAGAMDEQFF
TGTGCCAGCCAAGGACTAGCGGGAGCTATGGATGAGCAGTTCTTC
>TRBJ2-3|TRBV4-3|NA|NA
CASSQDPTGASTDTQYF
TGCGCCAGCAGCCAAGATCCAACGGGAGCGAGCACAGATACGCAGTATTTT
>TRBJ2-7|TRBV10-3|NA|NA
CAISERSPPGAYEQYF
TGTGCCATCAGTGAGCGGTCCCCACCAGGGGCCTACGAGCAGTACTTC
>TRBJ2-1|TRBV4-3|TRBD2|once
CASSQDGAGGPEYNEQFF
TGCGCCAGCAGCCAAGACGGGGCGGGAGGGCCGGAATACAATGAGCAGTTCTTC
>TRBJ1-5|TRBV19|NA|NA
CASSHRAGDQPQHF
TGTGCCAGTAGTCACCGGGCGGGGGATCAGCCCCAGCATTTT
>TRBJ2-1|TRBV7-2|TRBD2|NA
CASSQDPLADYYNEQFF
TGTGCCAGCAGCCAGGACCCCCTAGCGGACTACTACAATGAGCAGTTCTTC
>TRBJ2-1|TRBV5-6|TRBD2|NA
CASSPRLAGIYNEQFF
TGTGCCAGCAGCCCCCGACTAGCGGGGATCTACAATGAGCAGTTCTTC
>TRBJ1-3|TRBV11-2|NA|NA
CASSLYREGGNTIYF
TGTGCCAGCAGCTTGTACAGGGAAGGTGGAAACACCATATATTTT
>TRBJ1-4|TRBV6-2/TRBV6-3|TRBD1|NA
CASSYSYRGPVATNEKLFF
TGTGCCAGCAGTTACTCGTACAGGGGCCCCGTTGCAACTAATGAAAAACTGTTTTTT
>TRBJ2-7|TRBV4-2|TRBD1|NA
CASSRDWDRAYEQYF
TGTGCCAGCAGCCGAGATTGGGACAGGGCCTACGAGCAGTACTTC
>TRBJ2-6|TRBV6-6|TRBD1|few
CASGRQGTWANVLTF
TGTGCCAGCGGACGACAGGGTACATGGGCCAACGTCCTGACTTTC
>TRBJ2-5|TRBV7-2|TRBD2|NA
CASSLGAGGPRQETQYF
TGTGCCAGCAGCTTAGGGGCGGGAGGGCCCAGACAAGAGACCCAGTACTTC
>TRBJ1-6|TRBV14|NA|NA
CASSQANRGPLHF
TGTGCCAGCAGCCAAGCCAATAGGGGGCCCCTCCACTTT
>TRBJ1-5|TRBV6-6|NA|NA
CASSSLSGSNQPQHF
TGTGCCAGCAGCTCCCTTTCGGGTAGCAATCAGCCCCAGCATTTT
>TRBJ2-6|TRBV5-1|NA|NA
CASSYDSILSGANVLTF
TGCGCCAGCAGCTACGACAGTATACTCTCTGGGGCCAACGTCCTGACTTTC
>TRBJ2-7|TRBV30|NA|NA
CAWSSSSYEQYF
TGTGCCTGGAGTAGTAGTAGCTACGAGCAGTACTTC
>TRBJ1-2|TRBV3-1/TRBV3-2|NA|NA
CASSQGAGNYGYTF
TGTGCCAGCAGCCAAGGGGCCGGTAACTATGGCTACACCTTC
>TRBJ2-2|TRBV18|NA|many
CASSQMGTKNTGELFF
TGTGCCAGCTCACAGATGGGGACAAAGAACACCGGGGAGCTGTTTTTT
>TRBJ2-5|TRBV11-3|TRBD2|NA
CASSLEASGGQETQYF
TGTGCCAGCAGCTTAGAAGCTAGCGGGGGGCAAGAGACCCAGTACTTC
>TRBJ1-1|TRBV2|NA|NA
CASGGPSGRTLNTEAFF
TGTGCCAGCGGAGGGCCCTCAGGGCGGACCTTGAACACTGAAGCTTTCTTT
>TRBJ2-3|TRBV7-2|NA|NA
CASSFIPADTQYF
TGTGCCAGCAGCTTTATCCCGGCAGATACGCAGTATTTT
>TRBJ2-5|TRBV7-3|TRBD1|NA
CASSLKADRAPLWQETQYF
TGTGCCAGCAGCTTAAAGGCGGACAGGGCGCCCTTGTGGCAAGAGACCCAGTACTTC
>TRBJ2-6|TRBV6-5|NA|NA
CASSNQHSGANVLTF
TGTGCCAGCAGTAATCAACACTCTGGGGCCAACGTCCTGACTTTC
>TRBJ1-6|TRBV5-1|TRBD1|NA
CASSWDRGQVNSPLHF
TGCGCCAGCAGCTGGGACAGGGGGCAGGTTAATTCACCCCTCCACTTT
>TRBJ1-5|TRBV6-5|NA|NA
CASRRPGLQNQPQHF
TGTGCCAGCAGGCGCCCGGGACTCCAAAATCAGCCCCAGCATTTT
>TRBJ1-3|TRBV12-3/TRBV12-4|NA|NA
CASSFLSGNTIYF
TGTGCCAGCAGTTTTCTATCCGGAAACACCATATATTTT
>TRBJ2-1|TRBV5-1|TRBD2|NA
CASSLILAASDEQFF
TGCGCCAGCAGCTTGATACTAGCGGCCTCCGATGAGCAGTTCTTC
>TRBJ1-2|TRBV15|NA|NA
CATSSLGRENLDYGYTF
TGTGCCACCAGCTCCCTGGGCAGGGAAAACCTGGACTATGGCTACACCTTC
>TRBJ2-7|TRBV18|NA|NA
CASSLDYAGEQYF
TGTGCCAGCTCACTGGACTACGCGGGGGAGCAGTACTTC
>TRBJ2-7|TRBV15|TRBD1|NA
CATSLGQGALEQYF
TGTGCCACCAGCCTGGGGCAGGGGGCATTAGAGCAGTACTTC
>TRBJ2-3|TRBV9|NA|NA
CASSPGSATGFRTDTQYF
TGTGCCAGCAGCCCCGGCTCCGCTACGGGGTTCCGAACAGATACGCAGTATTTT
>TRBJ2-7|TRBV9|NA|NA
CASSVGSGSYEQYF
TGTGCCAGCAGCGTAGGGTCAGGGTCCTACGAGCAGTACTTC
>TRBJ1-6|TRBV7-8|NA|NA
CASSEKEPHNSPLHF
TGTGCCAGCAGCGAAAAAGAGCCGCATAATTCACCCCTCCACTTT
>TRBJ1-4|TRBV27|TRBD1|NA
CASMKQGDRYEKLFF
TGTGCCAGCATGAAACAGGGGGATCGATATGAAAAACTGTTTTTT
>TRBJ2-7|TRBV5-6|NA|NA
CASSLVDFPYEQYF
TGTGCCAGCAGCTTGGTAGACTTCCCCTACGAGCAGTACTTC
>TRBJ2-4|TRBV29-1|NA|NA
CSGTTLAKNIQYF
TGCAGCGGTACAACCTTAGCCAAAAACATTCAGTACTTC
>TRBJ2-1|TRBV10-3|NA|NA
CAISEEPSVYNEQFF
TGTGCCATCAGTGAGGAACCTAGTGTTTACAATGAGCAGTTCTTC
>TRBJ2-2|TRBV5-1|TRBD1|NA
CASSLVGTETGELFF
TGCGCCAGCAGCTTGGTTGGGACAGAGACCGGGGAGCTGTTTTTT
>TRBJ1-1|TRBV3-1/TRBV3-2|NA|NA
CASSPTVMNTEAFF
TGTGCCAGCAGCCCGACAGTTATGAACACTGAAGCTTTCTTT
>TRBJ2-3|TRBV5-1|NA|NA
CASSTISRTDTQYF
TGCGCCAGCAGCACAATATCTCGCACAGATACGCAGTATTTT
>TRBJ1-2|TRBV7-2|NA|NA
CASSLAPHLYGYTF
TGTGCCAGCAGCTTAGCACCACATCTCTATGGCTACACCTTC
>TRBJ2-1|TRBV5-1|TRBD2|NA
CASSLVVGLAGDNEQFF
TGCGCCAGCAGCTTGGTGGTGGGACTAGCGGGAGATAATGAGCAGTTCTTC
>TRBJ1-5|TRBV6-2/TRBV6-3|NA|NA
CASRYRRTDPNQPQHF
TGTGCCAGCAGGTACCGTCGGACAGATCCTAATCAGCCCCAGCATTTT
>TRBJ1-2|TRBV10-3|TRBD1|few
CAISESGQGLTNYGYTF
TGTGCCATCAGTGAATCTGGACAGGGCCTCACTAACTATGGCTACACCTTC
>TRBJ2-5|TRBV9|NA|NA
CASSDTSGETQYF
TGTGCCAGCAGCGATACTAGTGGGGAGACCCAGTACTTC
>TRBJ2-3|TRBV5-6|NA|NA
CASSFAGGGQTDTQYF
TGTGCCAGCAGCTTCGCGGGCGGGGGACAAACAGATACGCAGTATTTT
>TRBJ2-7|TRBV18|TRBD1|NA
CASSPGQGGREQYF
TGTGCCAGCTCACCGGGACAGGGTGGTCGGGAGCAGTACTTC
>TRBJ1-5|TRBV28|NA|NA
CASALPLNQPQHF
TGTGCCAGCGCATTACCACTCAATCAGCCCCAGCATTTT
>TRBJ2-7|TRBV28|NA|few
CASSPGQRGGYEQYF
TGTGCCAGCAGTCCAGGACAGCGAGGGGGATACGAGCAGTACTTC
>TRBJ1-1|TRBV28|NA|NA
CASSYRVGGTEAFF
TGTGCCAGCAGTTACAGGGTTGGGGGCACTGAAGCTTTCTTT
>TRBJ1-6|TRBV5-1|TRBD1|NA
CASSSKTGTGGAGDSPLHF
TGCGCCAGCAGCTCGAAGACCGGGACAGGGGGCGCGGGTGATTCACCCCTCCACTTT
>TRBJ1-2|TRBV6-5|NA|NA
CASRPDRHYNYGYTF
TGTGCCAGCAGACCCGACAGACATTATAACTATGGCTACACCTTC
>TRBJ1-1|TRBV6-5|NA|NA
CASSYLLNTEAFF
TGTGCCAGCAGTTACCTCCTGAACACTGAAGCTTTCTTT
>TRBJ1-4|TRBV7-2|NA|NA
CASSWAGGHTEKLFF
TGTGCCAGCAGCTGGGCGGGGGGGCATACGGAAAAACTGTTTTTT
>TRBJ2-3|TRBV3-1/TRBV3-2|NA|few
CASSQAPTSTDTQYF
TGTGCCAGCAGCCAAGCCCCGACTAGCACAGATACGCAGTATTTT
>TRBJ2-5|TRBV5-8|TRBD2|NA
CASSYLASGKETQYF
TGTGCCAGCAGCTACTTGGCTAGCGGAAAAGAGACCCAGTACTTC
>TRBJ2-3|TRBV5-4|TRBD2|NA
CASSLAPGLAEFLSTDTQYF
TGTGCCAGCAGCTTGGCGCCGGGACTAGCAGAATTTCTTAGCACAGATACGCAGTATTTT
>TRBJ1-6|TRBV6-4|NA|few
CASRPGSSYNSPLHF
TGTGCCAGTCGGCCCGGGAGCTCCTATAATTCACCCCTCCACTTT
>TRBJ2-7|TRBV11-2|NA|NA
CASSRQVGALSKYEQYF
TGTGCCAGCAGCCGCCAAGTGGGGGCTCTTAGCAAATACGAGCAGTACTTC